A single sample is the source of the 3 T cell receptor beta chains below, sequenced in a study of CD8+CD57+ T cells in acquired aplastic anemia. Researchers used genomic DNA as the template to profile TCR beta VDJ and CDR3. MiXCR was run by TCRdb on the reads, yielding one entry per CDR3 protein. The repertoire holds around 150,000 distinct CDR3 sequences, with roughly 45% as singletons. Sequencing was performed on sorted CD4+, CD8+, or CD8+CD57+ T cells (not recorded which) from PBMCs. All receptors come from a human donor in good health.

The chain uses TRBV5-1 and TRBJ1-2; no clear D. Trimming cost V 3 bases and J 8 bases, with 11 bases left between them. This CDR3 is built from 12 residues. Germline CDR1 is SGHRS and CDR2 is YFSETQ. CDR3 region: CASSSGPLGYTF. CDR3 nucleotides: TGCGCCAGCAGCTCGGGTCCTCTAGGCTACACCTTC.

This clonotype was seen only once. The V and J genes are TRBV6-4 and TRBJ2-5, with 7 bases matching TRBD2. The CDR3 consists of 13 residues. Germline CDR1 and CDR2: MRHNA and SNTAGT. CDR3 in DNA: TGTGCTACCAGTAGCGGGCCCAAAGAGACCCAGTACTTC. Translated: CATSSGPKETQYF.

This clonotype was detected ten times or more. The chain uses TRBV14 and TRBJ2-7; 7 bases map to TRBD2. The CDR3 has 15 residues. Germline loops: CDR1 SGHDN, CDR2 FVKESK. Trimming removed 4 bases from V and 2 bases from J; junction bases left unmatched: 8. The CDR3 DNA reads as TGTGCCAGCAGCCCGTCTAGCGGAGGGGCCTACGAGCAGTACTTC. Translating gives CASSPSSGGAYEQYF.